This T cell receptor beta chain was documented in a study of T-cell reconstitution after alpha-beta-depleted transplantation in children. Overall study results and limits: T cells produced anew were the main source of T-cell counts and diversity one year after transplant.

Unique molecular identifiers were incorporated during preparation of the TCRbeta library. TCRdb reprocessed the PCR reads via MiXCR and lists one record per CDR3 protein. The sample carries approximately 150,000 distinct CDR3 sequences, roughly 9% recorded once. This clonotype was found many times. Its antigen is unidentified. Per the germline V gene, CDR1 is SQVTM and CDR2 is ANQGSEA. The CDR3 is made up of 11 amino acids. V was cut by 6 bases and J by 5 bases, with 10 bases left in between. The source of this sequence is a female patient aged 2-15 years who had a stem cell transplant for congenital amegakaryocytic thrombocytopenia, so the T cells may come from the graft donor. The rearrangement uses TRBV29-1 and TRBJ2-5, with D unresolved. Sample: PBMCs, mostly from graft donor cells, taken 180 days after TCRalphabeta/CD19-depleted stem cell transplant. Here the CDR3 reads CSVDVGETQYF. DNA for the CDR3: TGCAGCGTAGACGTAGGGGAGACCCAGTACTTC.